Listed here is a single TCR beta chain. This entry comes from a study of blood T cell repertoires in COVID-19. Study background: Acute-phase and convalescent COVID-19 samples originated in the United States, Italy and Spain. Sample material is recorded as cDNA or gDNA derived from T cells, B-cell-depleted T cells, or PBMCs.

CDR3 size: 13 residues. V lost 0 bases, J lost 10 bases, and 3 bases stayed unmatched. CDR1 is SGHAT, CDR2 FQNNGV, per germline. In the source study's methods: Using reference gene primer amplification, nucleated cell counts were estimated. Clones were read by immunoSEQ multiplex PCR, and TCRdb kept only the in-frame ones, dropping some. For V, J and clone size, that table is used; D and trimming come from the DNA. The data contain roughly 200,000 clones, approximately 83% of them singletons. The V and J genes are TRBV11-2 and TRBJ2-3; TRBD1 matches 8 bases. The sample comprised peripheral blood. This TCR derives from a man between 60 and 75 years old with acute or convalescent COVID-19. The DNA of the CDR3 is TGTGCCAGCAGCTTAGACTCAGGGGGCGCGCAGTATTTT. It yields the protein CASSLDSGGAQYF.